A single sample is the source of the 15 T cell receptor beta chains below, sequenced in a study of beta chain features in type 1 diabetes. What was sequenced were expressed TCRB transcripts, since all of the isolated RNA had been reverse transcribed. Assay used: immunoSEQ multiplex PCR; TCRdb lists only in-frame clones, some missing. Of approximately 41,000 clones listed, approximately 62% are singletons. Their antigens are not known. Overall study results and limits: Type 1 diabetes patients showed a moderate but significant shortening of TCRB CDR3s in all four CD4+ subsets.

The specimen was Tregs from blood. These receptors were obtained from a young man with type 1 diabetes. Some clones in this sample may be carry-over from other donors' samples.

The rearrangement links TRBV18 to TRBJ1-6, with a possible D match to TRBD1 (5 bases). Looked up from germline, CDR1 is KGHSH and CDR2 is LQKENI. V was trimmed by 3 bases and J by 13 bases, leaving 16 bases between them. The CDR3 length is 14 residues. The CDR3 here is CASSPLPQASPLHF. The CDR3 DNA is TGTGCCAGCTCACCTTTACCACAGGCATCCCCCCTCCACTTT.

The chain uses TRBV5-1 and TRBJ2-6; 7 bases fit TRBD1. The length of the CDR3 is 15 residues. The germline CDR1 and CDR2 sequences are SGHRS and YFSETQ. J lost 0 bases, V lost 7 bases, and 4 bases had no gene match. CDR3 DNA: TGCGCCAGCCGCGACAGGGACTCTGGGGCCAACGTCCTGACTTTC. Amino acid sequence: CASRDRDSGANVLTF. Using reference TRBV5-1 and TRBJ2-6 for the parts outside the CDR3, the full variable domain is KAGVTQTPRYLIKTRGQQVTLSCSPISGHRSVSWYQQTPGQGLQFLFEYFSETQRNKGNFPGRFSGRQFSNSRSEMNVSTLELGDSALYLCASRDRDSGANVLTFGAGSRLTVL.

The chain links TRBV7-2 to TRBJ1-1; 8 bases agree with TRBD1. After removal of 4 bases from V and 8 bases from J, the junction contained 6 bases not matched to a gene. This CDR3 contains 13 residues. Per germline, CDR1 SGHTA and CDR2 FQGNSA. This CDR3 is CASSSGQGGEAFF. The CDR3 bases are TGTGCCAGCAGCTCAGGACAGGGTGGCGAAGCTTTCTTT.

The genes are TRBV21-1 and TRBJ2-5; the table's TRBD2 call for D was not verified on the DNA. TRBV21-1 is reported as a pseudogene. The CDR3 loop spans 12 amino acids. The CDR3 loop is CASSKESETQYF. CDR3 DNA sequence: TGTGCCAGCAGCAAAGAAAGCGAGACCCAGTACTTC.

This chain connects TRBV6-6 to TRBJ1-2; 8 nucleotides match TRBD1. This CDR3 is 13 amino acids long. J lost 6 bases, V lost 6 bases, and 6 bases had no gene match. Germline V CDR1 and CDR2: MNHNY, SVGAGI (reference sequence). DNA for the CDR3: TGTGCCAGCAGATTAACAGGGGGAGATGGCTACACCTTC. Amino acid sequence: CASRLTGGDGYTF.

The CDR3 DNA follows: TGTGCCAGCTCACGCTGGAAGGGACAGGCGGAAGAGACCCAGTACTTC. Protein product: CASSRWKGQAEETQYF. J is TRBJ2-5 and V is TRBV18; 8 bases map to TRBD1. The CDR3 extends over 16 amino acids. Germline CDR1 and CDR2: KGHSH and LQKENI. Unmatched junction bases numbered 10, after V lost 4 bases and J lost 3 bases.

The gene calls are TRBV4-1 and TRBJ2-1; a possible D gene is TRBD2 (6 bases). The CDR3 consists of 15 residues. The V gene lost 1 base and the J gene lost 3 bases, with 10 bases spanning the gap. In germline, CDR1 is MGHRA, CDR2 YSYEKL. The chain's CDR3 is CASSQGRGSYNEQFF. The CDR3 coding sequence is TGCGCCAGCAGCCAAGGACGGGGGAGCTACAATGAGCAGTTCTTC.

The chain recombines TRBV6-5 with TRBJ1-3, with D perhaps matching TRBD1 (5 bases). Germline V gene sequence: CDR1 MNHEY, CDR2 SVGAGI. Trimming pared 6 bases from V and 4 bases from J, leaving 13 bases between. This CDR3 spans 14 amino acids. CDR3 in DNA: TGTGCCAGCAGGACAGAAGGGGAAGGAAACACCATATATTTT. Protein: CASRTEGEGNTIYF.

This clone has just one count. V and J are TRBV5-1 and TRBJ2-7; TRBD2 might be the D (6 bases). Germline V gene sequence: CDR1 SGHRS, CDR2 YFSETQ. Trimming left V 2 bases short and J 5 bases short, with 14 bases between. CDR3 length: 14 residues. In nucleotides, the CDR3 is TGCGCCAGCAGCTTCCTATCCGGGAGTAACGAGCAGTACTTC. Translation: CASSFLSGSNEQYF.

In nucleotides, the CDR3 is TGTGCCACCAGCAGACCAGCGGGGGGGTGGTACAATGAGCAGTTCTTC. Its translation: CATSRPAGGWYNEQFF. V usage is TRBV15 and J usage is TRBJ2-1, with 10 bases lining up with TRBD2. Germline V gives CDR1 LNHNV, CDR2 YYDKDF (reference sequence). This CDR3 has 16 amino acids. The V and J ends lost 2 bases and 4 bases, in that order; junction bases with no gene match: 5. The full variable domain, its missing parts supplied by reference TRBV15 and TRBJ2-1, is DAMVIQNPRYQVTQFGKPVTLSCSQTLNHNVMYWYQQKSSQAPKLLFHYYDKDFNNEADTPDNFQSRRPNTSFCFLDIRSPGLGDTAMYLCATSRPAGGWYNEQFFGPGTRLTVL.

The chain uses TRBV5-6 and TRBJ2-3, with 9 bases aligning to TRBD1. Germline V gene sequence: CDR1 SGHDT, CDR2 YYEEEE. This CDR3 is 15 amino acids long. With 6 bases clipped from V and 5 bases from J, the junction kept 10 bases outside the gene matches. The CDR3, as DNA: TGTGCCAGCAACTCGCTCACAGGGGGCCGAGATACGCAGTATTTT. Translation gives CASNSLTGGRDTQYF.

The rearrangement links TRBV6-1 to TRBJ2-7, with D perhaps TRBD1 (6 bases). Germline V gives CDR1 MNHNS, CDR2 SASEGT. Trimming pared 9 bases from V and 2 bases from J, leaving 17 bases between. The CDR3 is 14 amino acids. CDR3 DNA sequence: TGTGCCAGTTCCTCCGGGACAAGCACCTACGAGCAGTACTTC. Translation gives CASSSGTSTYEQYF.

This rearrangement joins TRBV9 to TRBJ1-6, with a possible D match to TRBD1 (5 bases). CDR1 is SGDLS, CDR2 YYNGEE, per germline. CDR3 length: 15 amino acids. V lost 4 bases to trimming and J lost 7 bases, with 15 bases between them. The CDR3 sequence is CASSKMGLTNSPLHF. The CDR3 DNA sequence: TGTGCCAGCAGCAAGATGGGACTGACAAATTCACCCCTCCACTTT. The whole variable domain, remainder taken from reference TRBV9 and TRBJ1-6, is DSGVTQTPKHLITATGQRVTLRCSPRSGDLSVYWYQQSLDQGLQFLIQYYNGEERAKGNILERFSAQQFPDLHSELNLSSLELGDSALYFCASSKMGLTNSPLHFGNGTRLTVT.

The chain joins TRBV6-5 to TRBJ2-5; 9 nucleotides align to TRBD1. The J call is doubtful: the DNA matches TRBJ2-7 better. This CDR3 spans 14 amino acids. Looked up from germline, CDR1 is MNHEY and CDR2 is SVGAGI. The CDR3 spells CASSGQGRAYEQYF. DNA of the CDR3: TGTGCCAGCAGTGGACAGGGGAGGGCCTACGAGCAGTACTTC.

The chain employs TRBV5-1 and TRBJ1-1; D remains unclear. CDR3 length equals 15 residues. The V gene's germline CDR1 is SGHRS and CDR2 YFSETQ. V was trimmed by 0 bases and J by 2 bases, leaving 11 bases between them. The DNA of the CDR3 is TGCGCCAGCAGCTTGGGGCCGTTATTTAACACTGAAGCTTTCTTT. It encodes CASSLGPLFNTEAFF.